The 21 T cell receptor beta chains presented below share a single source sample, sequenced in a study of shared clonotypes between healthy human individuals. Sequencing was performed with immunoSEQ multiplex PCR; in TCRdb, only in-frame clones are kept and a portion is missing. This table has fewer than 700,000 clones, around 78% appearing once. Material: PBMCs. The receptors were sampled from a woman aged 40-49 years in good health. Some clones in this sample may be carry-over from other donors' samples.

The chain links TRBV5-4 to TRBJ2-7, with 9 bases that match TRBD2. V shed 4 bases and J 7 bases; nucleotides not matched to a gene: 9. Germline CDR1 reads SGHNT; CDR2 reads YYREEE (reference sequence). This CDR3 spans 14 amino acids. DNA of the CDR3: TGTGCCAGCAGCATGGGACTAGCACCTGGGGAGCAGTACTTC. It yields the protein CASSMGLAPGEQYF.

The CDR3 DNA reads as TGTGCCAGCAGCCCGTCCGGACGGCAGAACACTGAAGCTTTCTTT. Its protein is CASSPSGRQNTEAFF. This chain connects TRBV9 to TRBJ1-1; D is uncertain. Trimming removed 4 bases from V and 1 base from J, with 14 bases in between. Germline V gene sequence: CDR1 SGDLS, CDR2 YYNGEE. This CDR3 has 15 residues.

The genes are TRBV7-9 and TRBJ2-1; D ambiguous. CDR3 length equals 9 residues. Between the trimmed V and J ends, which lost 8 bases and 10 bases, there was a span of 6 bases. CDR1 SEHNR and CDR2 FQNEAQ come from the germline V gene (reference sequence). CDR3 DNA: TGTGCCAGCGGAAGGGAGCAGTTCTTC. Translation: CASGREQFF.

The CDR3 sequence: CASSEVSGGEQYF. Written as DNA, the CDR3 is TGTGCCAGCAGTGAAGTGTCAGGGGGAGAGCAGTACTTC. The genes are TRBV2 and TRBJ2-7; 7 nucleotides line up with TRBD1. V gave up 1 base and J gave up 7 bases; unmatched junction bases: 4. There are 13 residues in the CDR3. The V gene's germline CDR1 is SNHLY and CDR2 FYNNEI.

This sequence joins TRBV2 and TRBJ2-7; perhaps TRBD2 as D (6 bases). The germline V gene encodes CDR1 SNHLY and CDR2 FYNNEI. This CDR3 has 12 amino acids. V lost 6 bases and J 2 bases, leaving 8 bases between the germline ends. CDR3: CASRTRAYEQYF. CDR3 in DNA: TGTGCCAGCAGGACTAGAGCCTACGAGCAGTACTTC.

The J gene is TRBJ1-6, the V gene TRBV27; no clear D. The ends were cut back, 3 bases at V and 11 bases at J, with 8 bases in the middle. CDR3 length: 12 residues. Germline assignment: CDR1 MNHEY and CDR2 SMNVEV (reference sequence). CDR3 sequence reads: CASSFPGTPLHF. In nucleotides, the CDR3 is TGTGCCAGCAGTTTCCCGGGAACACCCCTCCACTTT.

The V and J genes are TRBV7-2 and TRBJ2-1; D ambiguous. V was clipped by 6 bases and J by 9 bases, with 15 bases between them. CDR3 length equals 13 residues. Per the germline V gene, CDR1 is SGHTA and CDR2 is FQGNSA. This CDR3 reads CASSPWRETEQFF. The CDR3, as DNA: TGTGCCAGCAGTCCGTGGCGTGAGACTGAGCAGTTCTTC.

This rearrangement joins TRBV27 to TRBJ1-1, with 7 nucleotides matching TRBD1. After removal of 5 bases from V and 4 bases from J, the junction contained 7 bases not matched to a gene. CDR1 is MNHEY, CDR2 SMNVEV, per germline (reference sequence). CDR3 length equals 14 residues. The CDR3, as DNA: TGTGCCAGCAGTCCAGGGGGTTCTGCCACTGAAGCTTTCTTT. Translation gives CASSPGGSATEAFF.

The chain has TRBV19 and TRBJ2-4; 10 nucleotides agree with TRBD2. Germline CDR1 LNHDA, CDR2 SQIVND (reference sequence). This CDR3 comprises 11 residues. J gave up 15 bases and V 4 bases, and 3 bases lay outside the gene matches. The CDR3 loop is CASSTLAGVYF. The CDR3 DNA is TGTGCCAGTAGTACTCTAGCGGGGGTGTACTTC. The full variable domain, its missing parts supplied by reference TRBV19 and TRBJ2-4, is DGGITQSPKYLFRKEGQNVTLSCEQNLNHDAMYWYRQDPGQGLRLIYYSQIVNDFQKGDIAEGYSVSREKKESFPLTVTSAQKNPTAFYLCASSTLAGVYFGAGTRLSVL.

This clone was recorded a few times. The rearrangement joins TRBV19 to TRBJ2-5; 8 bases are a match to TRBD2. This CDR3 spans 15 amino acids. Per germline, CDR1 LNHDA and CDR2 SQIVND (reference sequence). V dropped 1 base and J dropped 5; count of bases not matched to a gene: 6. The CDR3 is CASSIVREGRETQYF. In DNA, the CDR3 is TGTGCCAGTAGTATAGTACGGGAGGGCCGGGAGACCCAGTACTTC.

This clone was observed a few times. The chain uses TRBV5-6 and TRBJ2-7; possible D gene TRBD1, 6 bases. The CDR3 extends over 16 amino acids. Trimming removed 0 bases from V and 0 bases from J, with 13 bases in between. Germline CDR1 is SGHDT and CDR2 is YYEEEE. This CDR3 reads CASSLEGVAYSYEQYF. The DNA for the CDR3 is TGTGCCAGCAGCTTGGAGGGGGTCGCCTACTCCTACGAGCAGTACTTC.

V and J are TRBV6-5 and TRBJ2-5; 8 bases agree with TRBD2. CDR1 is MNHEY and CDR2 is SVGAGI in the germline V gene. The CDR3 contains 15 residues. The ends lost 5 bases at V and 4 bases at J; junction bases unmatched: 9. The CDR3 nucleotides read TGTGCCAGCAGTGCCCCAGGACTAGCTGGAGAGACCCAGTACTTC. Translated: CASSAPGLAGETQYF.

The genes are TRBV5-4 and TRBJ2-5; 11 bases are a match to TRBD1. The length of the CDR3 is 17 residues. The V gene end was trimmed by 4 bases and the J gene end by 7 bases; junction bases not matched to a gene: 15. Germline V gene lookup returns CDR1 SGHNT and CDR2 YYREEE (reference sequence). CDR3 sequence: CASSAPPGQGGEGTQYF. The CDR3 region has the DNA TGTGCCAGCAGCGCCCCTCCGGGACAGGGGGGTGAGGGGACCCAGTACTTC.

The gene calls are TRBV30 and TRBJ2-5; 7 bases are shared with TRBD2. The J call may be incorrect, as the DNA end agrees better with TRBJ2-7. The germline CDR1 and CDR2 sequences are GTSNPN and SVGIG (reference sequence). This CDR3 is built from 14 residues. CDR3 DNA sequence: TGTGCCTGGAGTGTATCATCGGGAGGCTACGAGCAGTACTTC. Protein: CAWSVSSGGYEQYF.

The table lists this clone with many counts. The rearrangement links TRBV7-3 to TRBJ2-7; 9 bases agree with TRBD2. The CDR3 length is 14 residues. Losses at the gene ends were 8 bases for V and 6 bases for J; bases not matched to a gene: 11. Germline CDR1 and CDR2: SGHTA and FQGTGA. The DNA for the CDR3 is TGTGCCAGCTCTGTCGGTAGCGGGAGTCCCGAGCAGTACTTC. Translation: CASSVGSGSPEQYF.

This chain links TRBV15 with TRBJ2-7; D not resolved. V was shortened by 0 bases and J by 5 bases, with 23 bases between the two germline ends. Germline assignment: CDR1 LNHNV and CDR2 YYDKDF (reference sequence). This CDR3 is built from 18 residues. This CDR3 is CATSREIPRRRLRDEQYF. The CDR3 region has the DNA TGTGCCACCAGCAGAGAAATCCCCCGGCGACGTCTACGAGACGAGCAGTACTTC.

The chain is built from TRBV29-1 and TRBJ2-5, with 7 bases identical to TRBD1. Germline V gene lookup returns CDR1 SQVTM and CDR2 ANQGSEA. The CDR3 covers 12 residues. With V trimmed by 5 bases and J by 2 bases, 2 bases remained unmatched. The CDR3 reads CSVYRGQETQYF. For the CDR3, the DNA is TGCAGCGTTTACAGGGGACAAGAGACCCAGTACTTC.

The chain joins TRBV18 to TRBJ1-5, with 8 bases fitting TRBD1. The CDR3 consists of 15 residues. After removal of 6 bases from V and 2 bases from J, the junction contained 6 bases not matched to a gene. Germline V lookup: CDR1 KGHSH, CDR2 LQKENI. The CDR3 region is CASSLQTGGNQPQHF. In DNA form, the CDR3 reads TGTGCCAGCTCTCTACAGACAGGGGGCAATCAGCCCCAGCATTTT.

J is TRBJ2-2 and V is TRBV5-1; D is uncertain. With 0 bases removed from V and 5 bases from J, the gap between germline ends came to 8 bases. Germline CDR1 reads SGHRS; CDR2 reads YFSETQ. The CDR3 is 14 amino acids. In DNA form, the CDR3 reads TGCGCCAGCAGCTTGGCCTACAGAACCGGGGAGCTGTTTTTT. Protein: CASSLAYRTGELFF.

The chain joins TRBV9 to TRBJ2-3, with 10 bases that match TRBD1. V lost 0 bases, J lost 5 bases, and 9 bases stayed unmatched. The CDR3 runs 17 residues. CDR1 is SGDLS and CDR2 is YYNGEE in the germline V gene. Here the CDR3 reads CASSVDSGQGELDTQYF. CDR3 DNA sequence: TGTGCCAGCAGCGTAGATTCCGGACAGGGGGAGTTAGATACGCAGTATTTT. Drawing the rest from reference TRBV9 and TRBJ2-3, the complete variable domain is DSGVTQTPKHLITATGQRVTLRCSPRSGDLSVYWYQQSLDQGLQFLIQYYNGEERAKGNILERFSAQQFPDLHSELNLSSLELGDSALYFCASSVDSGQGELDTQYFGPGTRLTVL.

The chain uses TRBV5-8 and TRBJ2-5; weak D call: TRBD1 (5 bases). Germline CDR1 SGHTS, CDR2 YDEGEE. The CDR3 covers 15 residues. Between the trimmed V and J ends, which lost 0 bases and 1 base, there was a span of 10 bases. The CDR3: CASSLGRQSQETQYF. The DNA for the CDR3 is TGTGCCAGCAGCTTGGGCCGACAGAGCCAAGAGACCCAGTACTTC.